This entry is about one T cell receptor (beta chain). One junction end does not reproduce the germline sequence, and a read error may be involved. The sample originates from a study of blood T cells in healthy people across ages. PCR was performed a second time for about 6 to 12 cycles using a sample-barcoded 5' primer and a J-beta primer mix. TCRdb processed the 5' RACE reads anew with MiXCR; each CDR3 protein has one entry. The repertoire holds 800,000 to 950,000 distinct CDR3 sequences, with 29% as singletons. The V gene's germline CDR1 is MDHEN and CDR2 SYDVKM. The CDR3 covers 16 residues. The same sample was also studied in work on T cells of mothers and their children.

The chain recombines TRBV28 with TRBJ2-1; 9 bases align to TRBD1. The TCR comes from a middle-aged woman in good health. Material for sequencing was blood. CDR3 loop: CASSPRKGQGGNGQFF. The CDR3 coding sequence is TGTGCCAGCAGTCCCCGGAAGGGACAGGGAGGTAATGGGCAGTTCTTC.